The 18 T cell receptor beta chains presented below share a single source sample, sequenced in a study of blood T cell repertoires in COVID-19. Sequencing was performed with immunoSEQ multiplex PCR; in TCRdb, only in-frame clones are kept and a portion is missing. The sample includes tens of thousands of clones, less than 85% of them seen just once. The sample comprised peripheral blood. Receptor source: a middle-aged man with acute or convalescent COVID-19.

This clone was counted only a few times. The V and J genes are TRBV27 and TRBJ1-3; D remains ambiguous. The germline V and J ends were trimmed by 0 bases and 0 bases, with 9 bases remaining between them. CDR1 MNHEY and CDR2 SMNVEV come from the germline V gene (reference sequence). CDR3 length: 16 residues. CDR3 DNA sequence: TGTGCCAGCAGTTTATCGTTCAGGCCCTCTGGAAACACCATATATTTT. Protein product: CASSLSFRPSGNTIYF.

This chain uses TRBV9 with TRBJ2-5, with D perhaps TRBD1 (6 bases). The CDR3 is 13 residues long. V lost 4 bases and J lost 5, with 12 bases in between. CDR1 is SGDLS and CDR2 is YYNGEE in the germline V gene. CDR3 nucleotide sequence: TGTGCCAGCAGCCCCCCAGGGGCGGAGACCCAGTACTTC. Its protein is CASSPPGAETQYF.

The V and J genes are TRBV5-4 and TRBJ2-7; D is possibly TRBD1 (6 bases). Trimming took 0 bases from V and 2 from J, leaving 9 bases between them. The CDR3 runs to 14 residues. Germline V gene data show CDR1 as SGHNT and CDR2 as YYREEE (reference sequence). The CDR3 bases are TGTGCCAGCAGCTTGGAAGGGGGAACCTACGAGCAGTACTTC. It encodes CASSLEGGTYEQYF.

The CDR3 nucleotides are TGTGCCAGCAGCGTTTTCTCCGGGGACTCCTACACCGGGGAGCTGTTTTTT. It encodes CASSVFSGDSYTGELFF. The rearrangement joins TRBV7-6 to TRBJ2-2, with D possibly matching TRBD2 (6 bases). Germline CDR1 is SGHVS and CDR2 is FNYEAQ. This CDR3 comprises 17 residues. V lost 5 bases to trimming and J lost 3 bases, with 19 bases between them. Based on the CDR3 plus reference TRBV7-6 and TRBJ2-2, the full variable domain is GAGVSQSPRYKVTKRGQDVALRCDPISGHVSLYWYRQALGQGPEFLTYFNYEAQQDKSGLPNDRFSAERPEGSISTLTIQRTEQRDSAMYRCASSVFSGDSYTGELFFGEGSRLTVL.

The gene calls are TRBV6-1 and TRBJ1-4; TRBD1 matches at 9 bases. The germline gives CDR1 MNHNS, CDR2 SASEGT. V shed 4 bases, J shed 1 base, and the junction held 7 bases outside the gene matches. The CDR3 has 17 residues. The CDR3 DNA reads as TGTGCCAGCAGTGGAGAACAGGGGGCCTTAACTAATGAAAAACTGTTTTTT. Protein sequence: CASSGEQGALTNEKLFF.

J is TRBJ2-7 and V is TRBV29-1, with D possibly being TRBD1 (6 bases). The germline CDR1 and CDR2 sequences are SQVTM and ANQGSEA. V was shortened by 4 bases and J by 0 bases, with 10 bases between the two germline ends. This CDR3 spans 13 amino acids. The CDR3 is CSVGPDSSYEQYF. The CDR3 DNA sequence: TGCAGCGTTGGCCCGGACAGCTCCTACGAGCAGTACTTC.

For the CDR3, the DNA is TGTGCCAGCAGCTTGGGACTAGCAAGTTCCGGGGAGCTGTTTTTT. Its protein product is CASSLGLASSGELFF. The chain is built from TRBV11-2 and TRBJ2-2; 9 bases are shared with TRBD2. J lost 6 bases, V lost 3 bases, and 5 bases had no gene match. The CDR3 totals 15 residues. The germline V gene has CDR1 SGHAT and CDR2 FQNNGV.

The V call is TRBV10-3, the J call TRBJ1-2; a weak D match, TRBD1 (6 bases). Germline V gives CDR1 ENHRY, CDR2 SYGVKD. The CDR3 extends over 19 amino acids. Trimming took off 5 bases at V and 1 base at J, with 26 bases between the two ends. The CDR3 protein is CAISPGVFDRQRGNYGYTF. CDR3 bases: TGTGCCATCAGTCCCGGGGTTTTTGACAGGCAACGGGGTAACTATGGCTACACCTTC.

The chain links TRBV28 to TRBJ2-2; 14 nucleotides align to TRBD2. The CDR3 extends over 17 amino acids. Germline V gene sequence: CDR1 MDHEN, CDR2 SYDVKM. Trimming cost V 3 bases and J 6 bases; bases outside gene matches: 6. CDR3 loop: CASSFGGTSGRPGELFF. CDR3 sequence (DNA): TGTGCCAGCAGTTTTGGGGGGACTAGCGGGAGACCCGGGGAGCTGTTTTTT.

The gene calls are TRBV7-3 and TRBJ2-2; D is ambiguous. The CDR3 has 14 residues. Germline V gene data show CDR1 as SGHTA and CDR2 as FQGTGA. Trimming removed 0 bases from V and 2 bases from J, with 4 bases in between. CDR3 DNA sequence: TGTGCCAGCAGCTTAACCAGAAACACCGGGGAGCTGTTTTTT. Protein product: CASSLTRNTGELFF.

Remarks on this clone: Other DNA sequences within the sample encode an identical CDR3. The rearrangement uses TRBV7-3 and TRBJ2-1; 9 bases map to TRBD2. This CDR3 has 15 residues. The junction had 6 bases not matched to a gene; V was cut back by 5 bases and J by 4 bases. Germline-derived CDR1 and CDR2 are SGHTA and FQGTGA. The CDR3 nucleotides read TGTGCCAGCAGCCTGACGGGACTAGCTTACAATGAGCAGTTCTTC. It is translated as CASSLTGLAYNEQFF.

CDR3 protein: CASSYRVYGNTIYF. CDR3 nucleotides: TGTGCCAGCAGTTACAGGGTTTATGGAAACACCATATATTTT. This rearrangement joins TRBV28 to TRBJ1-3; tentative D call: TRBD1 (6 bases). CDR3 length equals 14 residues. Germline values: CDR1 MDHEN, CDR2 SYDVKM. V dropped 4 bases and J dropped 3 bases, with 10 bases sitting between them. Drawing the rest from reference TRBV28 and TRBJ1-3, the complete variable domain is DVKVTQSSRYLVKRTGEKVFLECVQDMDHENMFWYRQDPGLGLRLIYFSYDVKMKEKGDIPEGYSVSREKKERFSLILESASTNQTSMYLCASSYRVYGNTIYFGEGSWLTVV.

This clone was seen a handful of times. The chain has TRBV5-1 and TRBJ1-6; 7 bases align to TRBD1. The length of the CDR3 is 14 residues. V was pared by 5 bases and J by 5 bases, with 4 bases of the junction left unmatched. Germline-derived CDR1 and CDR2 are SGHRS and YFSETQ. The CDR3 here is CASRSDRNNSPLHF. DNA of the CDR3: TGCGCCAGCAGATCGGACAGGAATAATTCACCCCTCCACTTT.

V gene TRBV5-6 combines with J gene TRBJ2-5; 11 bases fit TRBD1. CDR1 SGHDT and CDR2 YYEEEE come from the germline V gene. The V segment lost 2 bases and the J segment 4 bases; nucleotides outside the gene matches: 10. This CDR3 has 17 amino acids. CDR3: CASSFAAGQGGLETQYF. The CDR3 coding sequence is TGTGCCAGCAGCTTTGCCGCGGGACAGGGGGGATTAGAGACCCAGTACTTC.

The genes are TRBV10-3 and TRBJ1-3, with 7 bases identical to TRBD1. CDR1 and CDR2 (germline): ENHRY, SYGVKD. Trimming at V came to 6 bases and at J to 3 bases, leaving 11 bases not matched to a gene. CDR3 length: 16 residues. CDR3 DNA: TGTGCCATCAGCGAACTACGAACAGGGGATGGAAACACCATATATTTT. It is translated as CAISELRTGDGNTIYF.

The gene calls are TRBV7-9 and TRBJ1-3; D ambiguous. The germline CDR1 and CDR2 sequences are SEHNR and FQNEAQ (reference sequence). The germline V and J ends were trimmed by 7 bases and 0 bases, with 16 bases remaining between them. The CDR3 has 16 amino acids. The CDR3 region is CASNSGRGISGNTIYF. The CDR3 DNA reads TGTGCCAGCAACAGCGGTCGCGGAATCTCTGGAAACACCATATATTTT.

V usage is TRBV9 and J usage is TRBJ2-4, with 7 bases fitting TRBD1. J lost 3 bases, V lost 3 bases, and 3 bases had no gene match. This CDR3 contains 14 residues. Germline V gives CDR1 SGDLS, CDR2 YYNGEE. CDR3 loop: CASSAGQIKNIQYF. The CDR3 nucleotides are TGTGCCAGCAGCGCGGGACAGATCAAAAACATTCAGTACTTC.

CDR3 DNA: TGTGCCAGCTCCGTCGGGACAGTGAACACTGAAGCTTTCTTT. The encoded protein is CASSVGTVNTEAFF. This chain joins TRBV18 and TRBJ1-1; 7 bases are shared with TRBD1. This CDR3 spans 14 amino acids. J was trimmed by 0 bases and V by 6 bases; bases with no gene match: 4. Germline values: CDR1 KGHSH, CDR2 LQKENI.